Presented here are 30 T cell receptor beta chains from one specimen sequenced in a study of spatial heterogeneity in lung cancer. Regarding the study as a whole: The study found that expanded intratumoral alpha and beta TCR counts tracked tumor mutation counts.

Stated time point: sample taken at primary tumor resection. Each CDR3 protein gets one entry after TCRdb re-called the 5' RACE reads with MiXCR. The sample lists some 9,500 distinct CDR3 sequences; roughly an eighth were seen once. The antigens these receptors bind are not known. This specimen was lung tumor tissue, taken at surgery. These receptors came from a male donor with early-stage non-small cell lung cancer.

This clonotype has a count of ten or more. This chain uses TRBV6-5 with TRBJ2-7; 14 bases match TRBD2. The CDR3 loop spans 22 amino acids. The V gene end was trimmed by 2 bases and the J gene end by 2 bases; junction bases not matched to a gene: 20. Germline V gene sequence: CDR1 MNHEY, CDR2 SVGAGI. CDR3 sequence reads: CASSYPSRGTSGSRAGPYEQYF. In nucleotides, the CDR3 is TGTGCCAGCAGTTACCCATCGCGAGGGACTAGCGGGAGTCGGGCCGGCCCCTACGAGCAGTACTTC.

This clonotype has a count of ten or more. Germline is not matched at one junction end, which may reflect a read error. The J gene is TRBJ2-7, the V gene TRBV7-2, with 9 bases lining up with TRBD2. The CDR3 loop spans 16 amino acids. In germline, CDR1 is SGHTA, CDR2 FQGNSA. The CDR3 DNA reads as TGTGCCAGCAGCTTCCCCCAAGCGGGAGGTTACTACAAGCAGTACTTC. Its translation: CASSFPQAGGYYKQYF.

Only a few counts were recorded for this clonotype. In DNA, the CDR3 is TGTGCCAGCAGCTTAGTCGGCGCTAGCACAGATACGCAGTATTTT. Its translation is CASSLVGASTDTQYF. V and J are TRBV7-9 and TRBJ2-3; no reliable D call. The V gene lost 1 base and the J gene lost 0 bases, with 8 bases spanning the gap. The CDR3 totals 15 residues. CDR1 and CDR2 (germline): SEHNR, FQNEAQ (reference sequence).

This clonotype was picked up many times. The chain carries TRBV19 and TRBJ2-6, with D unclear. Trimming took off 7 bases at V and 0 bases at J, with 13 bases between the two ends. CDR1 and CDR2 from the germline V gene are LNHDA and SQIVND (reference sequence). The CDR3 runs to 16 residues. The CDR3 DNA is TGTGCCAGTACCGGACGTCAGAGCTCTGGGGCCAACGTCCTGACTTTC. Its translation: CASTGRQSSGANVLTF.

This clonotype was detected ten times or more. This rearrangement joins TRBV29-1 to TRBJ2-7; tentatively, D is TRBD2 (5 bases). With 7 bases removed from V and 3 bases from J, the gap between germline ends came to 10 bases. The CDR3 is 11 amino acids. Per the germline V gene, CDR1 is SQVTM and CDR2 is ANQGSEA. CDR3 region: CSATGNYEQYF. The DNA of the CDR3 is TGCAGCGCAACCGGGAACTACGAGCAGTACTTC.

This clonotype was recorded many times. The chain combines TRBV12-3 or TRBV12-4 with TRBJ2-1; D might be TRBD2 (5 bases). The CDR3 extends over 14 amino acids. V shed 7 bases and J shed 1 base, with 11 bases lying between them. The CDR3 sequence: CASTVGVSYNEQFF. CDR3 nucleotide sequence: TGTGCCAGCACCGTGGGAGTATCCTACAATGAGCAGTTCTTC.

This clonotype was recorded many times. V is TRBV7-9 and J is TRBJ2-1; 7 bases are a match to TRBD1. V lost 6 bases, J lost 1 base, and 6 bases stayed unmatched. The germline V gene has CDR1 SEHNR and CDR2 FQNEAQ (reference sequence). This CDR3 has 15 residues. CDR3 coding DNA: TGTGCCAGCAGTCGGAGACAGGGTTCCTACAATGAGCAGTTCTTC. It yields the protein CASSRRQGSYNEQFF.

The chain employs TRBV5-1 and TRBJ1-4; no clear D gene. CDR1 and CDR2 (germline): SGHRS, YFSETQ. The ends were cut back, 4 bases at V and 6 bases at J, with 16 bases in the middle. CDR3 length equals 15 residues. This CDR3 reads CASSRGWGGDEKLFF. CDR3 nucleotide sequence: TGCGCCAGCAGCCGAGGGTGGGGAGGAGATGAAAAACTGTTTTTT.

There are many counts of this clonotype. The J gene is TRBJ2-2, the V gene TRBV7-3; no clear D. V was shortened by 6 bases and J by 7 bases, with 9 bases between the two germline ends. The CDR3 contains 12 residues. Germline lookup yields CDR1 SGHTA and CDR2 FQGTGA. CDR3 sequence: CASRLGGGELFF. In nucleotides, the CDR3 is TGTGCCAGCAGATTAGGTGGCGGGGAGCTGTTTTTT. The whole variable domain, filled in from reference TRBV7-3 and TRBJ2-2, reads GAGVSQTPSNKVTEKGKYVELRCDPISGHTALYWYRQSLGQGPEFLIYFQGTGAADDSGLPNDRFFAVRPEGSVSTLKIQRTERGDSAVYLCASRLGGGELFFGEGSRLTVL.

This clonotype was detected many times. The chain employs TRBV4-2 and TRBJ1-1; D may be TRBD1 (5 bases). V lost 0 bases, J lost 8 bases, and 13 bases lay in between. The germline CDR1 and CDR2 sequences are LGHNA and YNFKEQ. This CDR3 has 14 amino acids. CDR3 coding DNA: TGTGCCAGCAGCCAAGATTGGGACGATCTGGAAGCTTTCTTT. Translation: CASSQDWDDLEAFF.

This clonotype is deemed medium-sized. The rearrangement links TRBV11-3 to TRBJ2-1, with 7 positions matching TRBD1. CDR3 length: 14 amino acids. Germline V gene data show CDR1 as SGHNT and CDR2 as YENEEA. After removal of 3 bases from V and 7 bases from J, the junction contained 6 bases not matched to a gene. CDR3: CASSFTGVRNEQFF. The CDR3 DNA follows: TGTGCCAGCAGCTTTACAGGGGTCAGGAATGAGCAGTTCTTC.

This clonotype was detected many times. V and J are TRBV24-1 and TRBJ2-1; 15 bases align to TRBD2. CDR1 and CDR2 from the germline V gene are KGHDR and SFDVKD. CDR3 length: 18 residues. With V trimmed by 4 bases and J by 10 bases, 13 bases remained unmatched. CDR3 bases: TGTGCCACCAGTGAAATTTACTGGACTAGCGGGAGGGCCGACGAGCAGTTCTTC. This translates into CATSEIYWTSGRADEQFF.

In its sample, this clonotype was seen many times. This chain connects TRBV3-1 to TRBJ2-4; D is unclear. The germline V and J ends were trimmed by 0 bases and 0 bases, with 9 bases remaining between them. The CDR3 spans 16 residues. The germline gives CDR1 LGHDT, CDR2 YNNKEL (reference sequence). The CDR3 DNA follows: TGTGCCAGCAGCCAAGAGGCCCTCCAAGCCAAAAACATTCAGTACTTC. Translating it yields CASSQEALQAKNIQYF. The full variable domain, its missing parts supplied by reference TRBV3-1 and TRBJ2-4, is DTAVSQTPKYLVTQMGNDKSIKCEQNLGHDTMYWYKQDSKKFLKIMFSYNNKELIINETVPNRFSPKSPDKAHLNLHINSLELGDSAVYFCASSQEALQAKNIQYFGAGTRLSVL.

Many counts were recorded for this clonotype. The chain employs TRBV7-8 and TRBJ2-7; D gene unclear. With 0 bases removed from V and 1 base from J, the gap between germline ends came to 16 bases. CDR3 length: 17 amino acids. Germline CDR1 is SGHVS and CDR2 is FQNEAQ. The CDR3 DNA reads TGTGCCAGCAGCTTAGCGGCAGAAATGGGTGGGTCCTACGAGCAGTACTTC. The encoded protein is CASSLAAEMGGSYEQYF.

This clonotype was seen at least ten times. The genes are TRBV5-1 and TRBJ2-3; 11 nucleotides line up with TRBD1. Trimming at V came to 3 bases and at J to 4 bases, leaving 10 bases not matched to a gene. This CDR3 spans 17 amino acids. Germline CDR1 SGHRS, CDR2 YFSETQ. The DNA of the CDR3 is TGCGCCAGCAGCTACGGACTCGGACAGGGGGCGGCAGATACGCAGTATTTT. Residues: CASSYGLGQGAADTQYF.

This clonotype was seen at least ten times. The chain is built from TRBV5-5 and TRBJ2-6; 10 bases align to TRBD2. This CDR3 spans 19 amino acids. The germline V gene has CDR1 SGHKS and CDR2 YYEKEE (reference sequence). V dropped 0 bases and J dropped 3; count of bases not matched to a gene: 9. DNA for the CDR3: TGTGCCAGCAGCTTGGTAGTAGCGGGAGGTGCCTATGGGGCCAACGTCCTGACTTTC. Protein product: CASSLVVAGGAYGANVLTF.

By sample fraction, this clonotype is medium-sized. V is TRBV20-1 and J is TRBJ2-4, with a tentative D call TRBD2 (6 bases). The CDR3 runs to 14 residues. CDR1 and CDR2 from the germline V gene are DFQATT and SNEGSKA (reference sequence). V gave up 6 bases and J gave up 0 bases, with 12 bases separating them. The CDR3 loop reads CSARDSIAKNIQYF. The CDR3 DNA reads TGCAGTGCCCGGGACTCAATAGCCAAAAACATTCAGTACTTC.

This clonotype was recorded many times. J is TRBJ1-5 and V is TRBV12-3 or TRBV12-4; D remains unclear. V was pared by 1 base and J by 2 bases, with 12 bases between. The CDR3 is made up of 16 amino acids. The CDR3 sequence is CASSLVPWRGNQPQHF. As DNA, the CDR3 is TGTGCCAGCAGTTTAGTTCCGTGGCGGGGCAATCAGCCCCAGCATTTT.

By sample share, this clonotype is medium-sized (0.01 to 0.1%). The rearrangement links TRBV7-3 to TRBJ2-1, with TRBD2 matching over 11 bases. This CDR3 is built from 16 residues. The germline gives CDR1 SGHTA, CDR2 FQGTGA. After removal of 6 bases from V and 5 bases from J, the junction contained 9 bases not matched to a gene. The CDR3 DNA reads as TGTGCCAGCAGTGGGACTAGCGGAAACTACCACAATGAGCAGTTCTTC. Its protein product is CASSGTSGNYHNEQFF.

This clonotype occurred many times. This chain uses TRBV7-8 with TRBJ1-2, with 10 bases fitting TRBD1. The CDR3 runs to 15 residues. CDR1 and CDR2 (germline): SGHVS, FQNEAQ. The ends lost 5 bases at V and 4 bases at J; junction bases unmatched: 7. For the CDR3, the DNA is TGTGCCAGCAGCCCCGACAGGGGGCAAGGCTATGGCTACACCTTC. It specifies CASSPDRGQGYGYTF.

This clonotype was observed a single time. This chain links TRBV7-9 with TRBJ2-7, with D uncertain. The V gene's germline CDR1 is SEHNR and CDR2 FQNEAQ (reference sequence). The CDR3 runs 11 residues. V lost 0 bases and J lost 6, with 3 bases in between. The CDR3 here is CASSLAIEQYF. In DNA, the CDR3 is TGTGCCAGCAGCTTAGCGATCGAGCAGTACTTC.

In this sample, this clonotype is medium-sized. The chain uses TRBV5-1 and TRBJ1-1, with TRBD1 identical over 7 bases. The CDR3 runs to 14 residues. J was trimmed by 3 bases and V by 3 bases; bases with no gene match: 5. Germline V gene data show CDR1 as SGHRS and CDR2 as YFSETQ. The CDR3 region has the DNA TGCGCCAGCAGCTCCCAGGGGGTTGACACTGAAGCTTTCTTT. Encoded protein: CASSSQGVDTEAFF.

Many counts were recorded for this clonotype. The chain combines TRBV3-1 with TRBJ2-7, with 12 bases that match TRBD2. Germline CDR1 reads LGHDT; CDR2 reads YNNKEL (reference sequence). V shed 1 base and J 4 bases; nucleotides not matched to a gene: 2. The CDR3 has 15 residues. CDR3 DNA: TGTGCCAGCAGCCAAGGGACTAGCGGGATGTACGAGCAGTACTTC. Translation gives CASSQGTSGMYEQYF.

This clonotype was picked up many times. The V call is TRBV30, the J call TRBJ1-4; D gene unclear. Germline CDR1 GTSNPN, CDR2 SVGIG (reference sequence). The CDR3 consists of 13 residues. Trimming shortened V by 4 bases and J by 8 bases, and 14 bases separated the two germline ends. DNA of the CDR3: TGTGCCTGGACAAGTCCCGCGGGGGAAAAACTGTTTTTT. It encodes CAWTSPAGEKLFF.

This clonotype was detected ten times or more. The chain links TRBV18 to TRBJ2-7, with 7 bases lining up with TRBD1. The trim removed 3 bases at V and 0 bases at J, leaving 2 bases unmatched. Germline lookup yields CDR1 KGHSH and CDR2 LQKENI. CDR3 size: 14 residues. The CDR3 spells CASSPGQSSYEQYF. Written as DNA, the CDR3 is TGTGCCAGCTCACCGGGACAGAGCTCCTACGAGCAGTACTTC.

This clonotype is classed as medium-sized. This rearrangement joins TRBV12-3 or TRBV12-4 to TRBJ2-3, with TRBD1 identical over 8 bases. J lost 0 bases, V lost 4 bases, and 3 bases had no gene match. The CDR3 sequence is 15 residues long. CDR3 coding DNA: TGTGCCAGCAGTTCGAGGACAGGGAGCACAGATACGCAGTATTTT. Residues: CASSSRTGSTDTQYF.

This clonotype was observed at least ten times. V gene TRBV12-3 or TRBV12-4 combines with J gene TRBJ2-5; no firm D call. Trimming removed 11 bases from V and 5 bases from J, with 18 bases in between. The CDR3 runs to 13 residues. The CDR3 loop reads CAGLAPADETQYF. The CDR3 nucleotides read TGTGCCGGATTAGCCCCAGCCGACGAGACCCAGTACTTC.

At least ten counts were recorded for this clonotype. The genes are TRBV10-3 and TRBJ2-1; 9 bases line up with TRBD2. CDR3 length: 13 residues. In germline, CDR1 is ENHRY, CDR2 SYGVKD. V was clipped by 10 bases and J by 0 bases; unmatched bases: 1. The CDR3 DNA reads TGTGCCACGACTAGCGGCTCCTACAATGAGCAGTTCTTC. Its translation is CATTSGSYNEQFF.

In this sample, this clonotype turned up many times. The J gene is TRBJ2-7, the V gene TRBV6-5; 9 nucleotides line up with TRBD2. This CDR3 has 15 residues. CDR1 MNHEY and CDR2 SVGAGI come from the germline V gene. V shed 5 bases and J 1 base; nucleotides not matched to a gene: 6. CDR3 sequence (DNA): TGTGCCAGCAGTCCGCTAGCGGGAAGATCCTACGAGCAGTACTTC. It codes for CASSPLAGRSYEQYF.

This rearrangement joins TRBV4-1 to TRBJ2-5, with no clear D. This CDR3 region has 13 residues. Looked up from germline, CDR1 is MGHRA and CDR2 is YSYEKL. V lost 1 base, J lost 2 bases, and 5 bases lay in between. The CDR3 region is CASSQGRQETQYF. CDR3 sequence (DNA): TGCGCCAGCAGCCAAGGGCGGCAAGAGACCCAGTACTTC.